Included here is one T cell receptor beta chain sequence, with context. Its cognate antigen is unknown. This record comes from a study of immune evolution from preneoplasia to lung adenocarcinoma. Points from the study as a whole: Top clone share appeared to fall from AAH through AIS, MIA, adenocarcinoma.

The CDR3 contains 15 residues. Germline V gene sequence: CDR1 MGHDK, CDR2 SYGVNS. Trimming removed 1 base at V and 2 bases at J, with 12 bases between. Generated by immunoSEQ multiplex PCR, the TCRdb table keeps only in-frame clones and is missing some. The sample carries several thousand clones, around four fifths recorded once. Two lung cancer pathologists independently confirmed each histologic diagnosis. This receptor was taken from a donor aged 70 or over with lung adenocarcinoma. This chain links TRBV25-1 with TRBJ2-7; D uncertain. Input material: FFPE adjacent normal lung tissue. The CDR3 spells CASSESRNRAYEQYF. Written as DNA, the CDR3 is TGTGCCAGCAGTGAATCGCGTAACAGAGCCTACGAGCAGTACTTC.